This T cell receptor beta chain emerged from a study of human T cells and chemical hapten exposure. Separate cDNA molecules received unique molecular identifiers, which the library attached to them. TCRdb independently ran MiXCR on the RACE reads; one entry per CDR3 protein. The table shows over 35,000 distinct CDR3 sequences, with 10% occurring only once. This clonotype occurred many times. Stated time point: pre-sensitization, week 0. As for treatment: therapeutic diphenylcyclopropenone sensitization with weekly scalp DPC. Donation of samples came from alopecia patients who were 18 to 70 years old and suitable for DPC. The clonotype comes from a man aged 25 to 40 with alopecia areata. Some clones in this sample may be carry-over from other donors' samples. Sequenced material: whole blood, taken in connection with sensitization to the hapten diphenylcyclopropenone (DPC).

Here the CDR3 DNA reads TGTGCCAGTAGTATCGGGGGGTCCTACAATGAGCAGTTCTTC. Translation gives CASSIGGSYNEQFF. The chain couples TRBV19 to TRBJ2-1; 7 nucleotides align to TRBD2. J was trimmed by 1 base and V by 3 bases; bases with no gene match: 0. Germline V CDR1 and CDR2: LNHDA, SQIVND (reference sequence). The CDR3 is made up of 14 amino acids.